One and the same sample provided the 5 T cell receptor beta chains below, sequenced in a study of blood T cell repertoires in COVID-19. The assay was immunoSEQ multiplex PCR, and TCRdb's table has in-frame clones only and misses some. The table has a few hundred thousand clones, roughly 88% seen once. The sequenced sample was peripheral blood. These receptors all stem from a man aged 45-65 years with COVID-19, enrolled during active disease.

The rearrangement links TRBV6-1 to TRBJ2-3, with unresolved D. CDR1 is MNHNS, CDR2 SASEGT, per germline. V was cut by 2 bases and J by 6 bases, with 6 bases left in between. CDR3 length equals 12 residues. The CDR3 sequence is CASSEQMDTQYF. The CDR3 DNA sequence: TGTGCCAGCAGTGAACAAATGGATACGCAGTATTTT.

This clone was seen a handful of times. The rearrangement uses TRBV7-3 and TRBJ2-1; a possible D gene is TRBD2 (5 bases). This CDR3 contains 15 residues. Looked up from germline, CDR1 is SGHTA and CDR2 is FQGTGA. Trimming removed 5 bases at V and 6 bases at J, with 17 bases between. Written as DNA, the CDR3 is TGTGCCAGCAGCACGTTCGGGGAGTCTTTCAATGAGCAGTTCTTC. Translation: CASSTFGESFNEQFF.

The V call is TRBV7-2, the J call TRBJ2-1, with D possibly matching TRBD2 (6 bases). Germline V gene sequence: CDR1 SGHTA, CDR2 FQGNSA. Deletions cut 4 bases from V and 7 bases from J, with 17 bases between. The CDR3 contains 15 residues. The CDR3 sequence is CASSSGGAMGNEQFF. The CDR3 DNA reads as TGTGCCAGCAGCTCCGGGGGAGCAATGGGGAATGAGCAGTTCTTC.

V gene TRBV29-1 combines with J gene TRBJ2-1, with 10 bases matching TRBD2. CDR3 size: 12 residues. CDR1 is SQVTM, CDR2 ANQGSEA, per germline. J lost 7 bases, V lost 7 bases, and 4 bases had no gene match. The CDR3 bases are TGCAGCGCTGAGCGGGGGGGTAATGAGCAGTTCTTC. It translates to CSAERGGNEQFF.

This chain links TRBV6-5 with TRBJ2-5, with 7 bases identical to TRBD2. The germline gives CDR1 MNHEY, CDR2 SVGAGI. J was trimmed by 4 bases and V by 7 bases; bases with no gene match: 6. CDR3 length: 13 amino acids. The CDR3, as DNA: TGTGCCAGCAAGGTTTCGGGGGGAGAGACCCAGTACTTC. Translating gives CASKVSGGETQYF.